This T cell receptor beta chain was captured in a study of T cell responses to AZD1222 COVID-19 vaccine. Whole-study findings and limits: Recipients of two AZD1222 doses showed rising Spike-specific TCR breadth and depth. Donors, mostly white British, included more females; clonal diversity was possibly underestimated. Repertoires were collected only later (after the peak T cell response had occurred).

The CDR3 sequence is 13 residues long. V lost 1 base and J 4 bases, leaving 8 bases between the germline ends. CDR1 SGHRS and CDR2 YFSETQ come from the germline V gene. This clone was seen once. The antigen remains undetermined. This table comes from immunoSEQ multiplex PCR, and its TCRdb copy is limited to in-frame clones, with some not included. Of under 150,000 clones listed, just over 85% are singletons. This chain joins TRBV5-1 and TRBJ2-5; D unresolved. Sample: peripheral blood, taken on day 0 of MenACWY control vaccination. The receptor's source is an adult in good health. The CDR3 DNA reads as TGCGCCAGCAGCTTGCTTTTCCGAGAGACCCAGTACTTC. Amino acids: CASSLLFRETQYF.